The rows below give T cell receptor beta chains drawn from one sample of a study of beta chain features in type 1 diabetes. The data were produced by immunoSEQ multiplex PCR, yet TCRdb's version contains in-frame clones alone and is incomplete. This sample has approximately 170,000 clones, with approximately 62% found just once. Specimen: naive CD4+ T cells from blood. These receptors were obtained from a man aged 25-40 years with type 1 diabetes. CDR3s include the opening cysteine and the closing phenylalanine or tryptophan. A clone size is listed for some rows: how often the clone was seen (once, few, many), or a class if it is expanded.

V gene,J gene,clone size,CDR3 protein
TRBV7-2,TRBJ2-3,few,CASSVYTDTQYF
TRBV20-1,TRBJ2-5,-,CSAAVQETQYF
TRBV10-3,TRBJ2-2,few,CAISEFKNTGELFF
TRBV29-1,TRBJ1-2,-,CSVERTGSGRGYTF
TRBV4-2,TRBJ2-5,few,CASSPGASQETQYF
TRBV7-2,TRBJ1-1,few,CASSFGDGTVAFF
TRBV27,TRBJ2-7,-,CASSLQGMSYEQYF
TRBV29-1,TRBJ1-2,-,CSVVPGGAFDGYTF
TRBV5-1,TRBJ2-5,-,CASRPGAGSEETQYF
TRBV6-5,TRBJ1-1,-,CASSGGQENTEAFF
TRBV18,TRBJ2-5,-,CASSPAAARETQYF
TRBV29-1,TRBJ1-2,-,CSVEDLGINYGYTF
TRBV4-3,TRBJ2-1,few,CASSQVAGLVDEQFF
TRBV28,TRBJ2-7,-,CASSTNAYEQYF
TRBV15,TRBJ2-1,few,CATSRDGGGSYNEQFF
TRBV7-2,TRBJ2-3,-,CASSLASSGVAQYF
TRBV29-1,TRBJ2-5,few,CSVVGREETQYF
TRBV9,TRBJ2-5,-,CASSVGQGQETQYF
TRBV28,TRBJ2-3,-,CASSLTGVGTGSPDTQYF
TRBV7-9,TRBJ2-1,-,CASSLAEMVNEQFF
TRBV28,TRBJ1-6,-,CATDPGNSPLHF